This T cell receptor beta chain was sequenced in a study of CD8 T cells in ankylosing spondylitis. Notes on the study in general: A TCR beta motif of 7 or 8 highly homologous variants appeared characteristic of ankylosing spondylitis blood.

TCRdb ran MiXCR on the 5' RACE reads and lists one entry per CDR3 protein. The repertoire holds approximately 520,000 distinct CDR3 sequences, with approximately 5.3% as singletons. This clonotype showed up many times. Its antigen is as yet unknown. V was trimmed by 1 base and J by 10 bases, leaving 11 bases between them. This CDR3 is built from 13 residues. CDR1 is SGHTA, CDR2 FQGNSA, per germline. Sequenced input: blood, either unsorted or a sorted T cell fraction (not recorded which). The clonotype comes from a male donor with ankylosing spondylitis. The chain recombines TRBV7-2 with TRBJ2-1; D is perhaps TRBD1 or TRBD2 (5 bases each). DNA of the CDR3: TGTGCCAGCAGCTTAGGTCGGGACGGGGAGCAGTTCTTC. It is translated as CASSLGRDGEQFF.